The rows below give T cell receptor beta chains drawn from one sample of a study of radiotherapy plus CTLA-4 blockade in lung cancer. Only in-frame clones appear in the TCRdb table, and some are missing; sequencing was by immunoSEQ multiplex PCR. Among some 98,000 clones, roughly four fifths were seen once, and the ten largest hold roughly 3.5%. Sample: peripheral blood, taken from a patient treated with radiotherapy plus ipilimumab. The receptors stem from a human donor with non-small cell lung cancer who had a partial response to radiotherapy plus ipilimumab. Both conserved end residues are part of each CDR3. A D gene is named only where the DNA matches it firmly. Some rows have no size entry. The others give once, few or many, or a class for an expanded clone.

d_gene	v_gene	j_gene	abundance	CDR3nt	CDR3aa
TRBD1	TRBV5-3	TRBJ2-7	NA	TGTGCCAGAAGCTCGGACAGGGCAGCCTACGAGCAGTACTTC	CARSSDRAAYEQYF
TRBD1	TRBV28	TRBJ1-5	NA	TGTGCCAGCAGCCTGACAGGGCCTGGACAGCCCCAGCATTTT	CASSLTGPGQPQHF
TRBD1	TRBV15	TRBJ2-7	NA	TGTGCCACCAGCAGTGGGATCGACAGGGGACATTACTTC	CATSSGIDRGHYF
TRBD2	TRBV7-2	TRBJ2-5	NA	TGTGCCAGCAGCTCCGGGACTACGGGGACCCAGTACTTC	CASSSGTTGTQYF
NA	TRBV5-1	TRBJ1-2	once	TGCGCCAGCAGCGAGGGGGGCGGGAGCTCAAATGGCTACACCTTC	CASSEGGGSSNGYTF
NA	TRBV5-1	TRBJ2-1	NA	TGCGCCAGCAGCTTGGTTGCCGGGTTTGATGAGCAGTTCTTC	CASSLVAGFDEQFF
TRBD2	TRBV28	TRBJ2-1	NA	TGTGCCAGCAGGTCCGGGACTAAAAATGAGCAGTTCTTC	CASRSGTKNEQFF
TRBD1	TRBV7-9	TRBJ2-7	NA	TGTGCCAGCAGCCCCACCGGCAGGGGGCTCCCCTACGAGCAGTACTTC	CASSPTGRGLPYEQYF
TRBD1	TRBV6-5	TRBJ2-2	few	TGTGCCAGCAGAGGGACAGGGGACACCGGGGAGCTGTTTTTT	CASRGTGDTGELFF
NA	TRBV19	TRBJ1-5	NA	TGTGCCAGTAGTATAAGAGGCAGCTCCAATCAGCCCCAGCATTTT	CASSIRGSSNQPQHF
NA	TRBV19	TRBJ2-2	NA	TGTGCCAGTAGTATACCACAGACCACCGGGGAGCTGTTTTTT	CASSIPQTTGELFF
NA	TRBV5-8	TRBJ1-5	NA	TGTGCCAGCAGCTTGCGTCAGGGGTACAATCAGCCCCAGCATTTT	CASSLRQGYNQPQHF
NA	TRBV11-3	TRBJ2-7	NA	TGTGCCAGCAGCCGCCGCACAGGGTTCGAGCAGTACTTC	CASSRRTGFEQYF
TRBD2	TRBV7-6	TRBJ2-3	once	TGTGCCAGCAGCCCGAGGTCGGCTAGCGGAGCCAGCACAGATACGCAGTATTTT	CASSPRSASGASTDTQYF
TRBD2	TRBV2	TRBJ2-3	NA	TGTGCCAGCACTGGGGGTGGGCGGGAGAATACAGATACGCAGTATTTT	CASTGGGRENTDTQYF
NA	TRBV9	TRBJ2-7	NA	TGTGCCAGCAGCACCCAGGACAGCCTCCTACCCTACGAGCAGTACTTC	CASSTQDSLLPYEQYF
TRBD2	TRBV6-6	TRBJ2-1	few	TGTGCCAGCAGCCACGGACTAGCGGGCAATGAGCAGTTCTTC	CASSHGLAGNEQFF
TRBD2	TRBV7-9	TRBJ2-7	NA	TGTGCCAGCAGCCCCCCGGGGGGGAACGAGCAGTACTTC	CASSPPGGNEQYF
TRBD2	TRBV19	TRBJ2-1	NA	TGTGCCAGTACCGAGGGGGGGGCGGGAGGGATATTTAATGAGCAGTTCTTC	CASTEGGAGGIFNEQFF
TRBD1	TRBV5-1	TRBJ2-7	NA	TGCGCCAGCAGCTTGGTACAGGGGGGTCTCGAGCAGTACTTC	CASSLVQGGLEQYF
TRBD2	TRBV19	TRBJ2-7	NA	TGTGCCAGTAGTATTACACTAGCGGGAGGGCTCGAGCAGTACTTC	CASSITLAGGLEQYF
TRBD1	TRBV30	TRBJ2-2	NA	TGTGCCTGGAGTGTACAGGGGTCGGAAACCGGGGAGCTGTTTTTT	CAWSVQGSETGELFF
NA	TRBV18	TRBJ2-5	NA	TGTGCCAGCTCACCAACCAGGGGCCGCGAAGAGACCCAGTACTTC	CASSPTRGREETQYF
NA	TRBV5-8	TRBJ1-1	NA	TGTGCCAGCAGCTTAATTTGGAGTGAAGCTTTCTTT	CASSLIWSEAFF
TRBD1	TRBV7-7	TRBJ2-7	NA	TGTGCCAGCAGCCCGGACAGGGGAAACGAGCAGTACTTC	CASSPDRGNEQYF
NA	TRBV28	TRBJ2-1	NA	TGTGCCAGCAGTAACGACGGGGGAGCTCATCCGGCCTACAATGAGCAGTTCTTC	CASSNDGGAHPAYNEQFF
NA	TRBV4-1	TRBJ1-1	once	TGCGCCAGCAGCCTACCAAGGGTAAGCCTCCGGGACTTATTCATGAACACTGAAGCTTTCTTT	CASSLPRVSLRDLFMNTEAFF
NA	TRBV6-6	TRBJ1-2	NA	TGTGCCAGCAGCCAGGAAGGCGGCTACACCTTC	CASSQEGGYTF
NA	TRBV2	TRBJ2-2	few	TGTGCCAGCAGTGCAATACAGGGTTACACCGGGGAGCTGTTTTTT	CASSAIQGYTGELFF
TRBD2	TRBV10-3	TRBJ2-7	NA	TGTGCCATCAGTGAACCCCTAGCGGGAGTAATCTACGAGCAGTACTTC	CAISEPLAGVIYEQYF
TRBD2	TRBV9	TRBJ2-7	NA	TGTGCCAGCAGCGTTGGACTAGCGGGAGTCTACGAGCAGTACTTC	CASSVGLAGVYEQYF
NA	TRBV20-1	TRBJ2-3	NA	TGCAGTGCCCCTATCACAGATACGCAGTATTTT	CSAPITDTQYF
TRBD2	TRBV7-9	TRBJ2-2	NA	TGTGCCAGCAGCTCACTAGCGGGACCCGGGGAGCTGTTTTTT	CASSSLAGPGELFF
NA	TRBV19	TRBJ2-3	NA	TGTGCCAGTAGTATATCGGGGGGCACAGATACGCAGTATTTT	CASSISGGTDTQYF
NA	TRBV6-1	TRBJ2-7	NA	TGTGCCAGCAGTGAAGGACACCTCTCCGAGCAGTACTTC	CASSEGHLSEQYF
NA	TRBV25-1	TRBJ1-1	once	TGTGCCAGCAGTGAATCTGACAGGCAGAACACTGAAGCTTTCTTT	CASSESDRQNTEAFF
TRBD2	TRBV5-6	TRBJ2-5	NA	TGTGCCAGCAGCCTCCTGCGGGAGGGCCAAGAGACCCAGTACTTC	CASSLLREGQETQYF
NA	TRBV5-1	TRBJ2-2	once	TGCGCCAGCAGCTTGGATGGTGCGGGCACCGGGGAGCTGTTTTTT	CASSLDGAGTGELFF
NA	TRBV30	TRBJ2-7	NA	TGTGCCTGGGGCGGGGTAGCTAGATACGAGCAGTACTTC	CAWGGVARYEQYF
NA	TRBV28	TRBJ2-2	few	TGTGCCAGCAGCCTCTCCCCGACCGGGGAGCTGTTTTTT	CASSLSPTGELFF
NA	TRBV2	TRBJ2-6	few	TGTGCCAGCAGTGAAGCTGGGACATATCAGCCGGGGGCCAACGTCCTGACTTTC	CASSEAGTYQPGANVLTF
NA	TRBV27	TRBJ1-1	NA	TGTGCCAGCAGTGGGGGGGGTTTGAACACTGAAGCTTTCTTT	CASSGGGLNTEAFF